This TCR beta chain came from a study of a mutant IDH1 vaccine in newly diagnosed glioma. Study background: The treated population exhibited a male proportion of roughly 60%, a female proportion of 37.5%, and a mean age of roughly 39 years. Receipt of radiotherapy, temozolomide, or both preceded the study, and most received both.

Using immunoSEQ multiplex PCR, the repertoire was profiled, and TCRdb retains in-frame clones only, with some absent. The table shows tens of thousands of clones, with about nine tenths occurring only once. Noted time point: baseline, week 1 (first vaccination visit). Stated treatment: pre-vaccination baseline after standard-of-care therapy. A remark on this clone: What it binds is unknown.

The study, taken as a whole, reports: Top peripheral T cell clonotype shifts appeared unrelated to pseudoprogression. Detectable vaccine-induced immune responses arose in roughly 93% of patients.

Germline V CDR1 and CDR2: SGHDT, YYEEEE. V lost 3 bases to trimming and J lost 0 bases, with 10 bases between them. The CDR3 consists of 14 residues. Sequences were derived from PBMCs, sampled from a glioma patient treated with radiotherapy, temozolomide or both. V and J are TRBV5-6 and TRBJ2-7, with a possible D match to TRBD2 (6 bases). This TCR derives from a middle-aged man with glioma. The CDR3 DNA sequence: TGTGCCAGCAGCTACCGGGACTCCTCCTACGAGCAGTACTTC. This sequence encodes CASSYRDSSYEQYF.